This T cell receptor beta chain was obtained from a study of blood T cell repertoires in COVID-19. Study details: Acute-phase and convalescent COVID-19 samples originated in the United States, Italy and Spain.

The table came from immunoSEQ multiplex PCR; TCRdb's copy has only in-frame clones and leaves some out. The sample carries fewer than 200,000 clones, under 80% recorded once. V was pared by 3 bases and J by 10 bases, with 19 bases between. Germline values: CDR1 SGHTA, CDR2 FQGNSA. CDR3 length equals 15 residues. The TCR comes from an elderly woman with acute or convalescent COVID-19. Sequencing input: peripheral blood. This chain connects TRBV7-2 to TRBJ2-1, with D maybe TRBD1 (6 bases). The CDR3 bases are TGTGCCAGCAGCTTTAGACCTAGCTCAAGGGGGGAGCAGTTCTTC. This translates into CASSFRPSSRGEQFF. Filled out from reference TRBV7-2 and TRBJ2-1, the complete variable domain reads GAGVSQSPSNKVTEKGKDVELRCDPISGHTALYWYRQSLGQGLEFLIYFQGNSAPDKSGLPSDRFSAERTGGSVSTLTIQRTQQEDSAVYLCASSFRPSSRGEQFFGPGTRLTVL.